There are a few counts of the clone carrying this T cell receptor (beta chain). Antigen unknown. The data were produced by immunoSEQ multiplex PCR, yet TCRdb's version contains in-frame clones alone and is incomplete. The sample lists approximately 130,000 clones; 70% to 90% were seen once. Three pembrolizumab responders had their TCRs sequenced. This entry comes from a study of PD-1 blockade in mismatch repair-deficient tumors. Broader study findings: Rapid post-treatment expansion, then contraction, generally preceding radiologic response, marked tumor-resident clones.

The TCR was taken from an adult with mismatch repair-deficient cancer. The starting material was peripheral blood, obtained 44 weeks after starting pembrolizumab.

This chain's CDR3 is CASSLADLPGWSYEQYF. CDR3 nucleotides: TGCGCCAGCAGCTTGGCCGACCTCCCGGGGTGGTCCTACGAGCAGTACTTC. The chain employs TRBV5-1 and TRBJ2-7; tentatively, D is TRBD2 (5 bases). With 0 bases removed from V and 1 base from J, the gap between germline ends came to 17 bases. CDR1 and CDR2 (germline): SGHRS, YFSETQ. CDR3 length: 17 amino acids. Full variable domain (remainder filled in from reference TRBV5-1 and TRBJ2-7): KAGVTQTPRYLIKTRGQQVTLSCSPISGHRSVSWYQQTPGQGLQFLFEYFSETQRNKGNFPGRFSGRQFSNSRSEMNVSTLELGDSALYLCASSLADLPGWSYEQYFGPGTRLTVT.